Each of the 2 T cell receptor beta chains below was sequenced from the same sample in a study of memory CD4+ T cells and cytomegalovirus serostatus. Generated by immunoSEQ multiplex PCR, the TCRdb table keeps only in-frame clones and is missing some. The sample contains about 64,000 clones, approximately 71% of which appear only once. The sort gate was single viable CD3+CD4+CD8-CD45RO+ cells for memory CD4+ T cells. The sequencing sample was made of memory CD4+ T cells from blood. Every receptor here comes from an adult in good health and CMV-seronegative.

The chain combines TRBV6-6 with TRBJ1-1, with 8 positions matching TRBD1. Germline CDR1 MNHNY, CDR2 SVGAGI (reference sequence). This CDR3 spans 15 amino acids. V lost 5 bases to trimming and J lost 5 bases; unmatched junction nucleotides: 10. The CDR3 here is CASSPRGQGGTEAFF. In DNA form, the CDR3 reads TGTGCCAGCAGTCCCAGGGGGCAGGGCGGTACTGAAGCTTTCTTT.

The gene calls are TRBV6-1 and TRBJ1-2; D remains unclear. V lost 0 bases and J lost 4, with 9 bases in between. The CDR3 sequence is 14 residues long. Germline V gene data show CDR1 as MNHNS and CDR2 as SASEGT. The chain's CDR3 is CASSEATAIYGYTF. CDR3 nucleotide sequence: TGTGCCAGCAGTGAAGCAACGGCAATCTATGGCTACACCTTC.